Given below is one TCR beta chain in context. The antigen is unknown. The data were produced by immunoSEQ multiplex PCR, yet TCRdb's version contains in-frame clones alone and is incomplete. The sample consists of roughly 71,000 clones, approximately 81% of them appearing once. The entry originates in a study of OX40 agonist ivuxolimab in advanced cancers. Whole-study context: In three patients, partial responses were observed, one with hepatocellular carcinoma and two with cutaneous melanoma.

Findings and caveats of the study: CD8+ T cells averaged more expanded clones than CD4+. CD4+ and CD8+ blood T cells expanded clonally by week 6 at 0.1 to 3.0 mg/kg.

The source was CD4+ or CD8+ T cells sorted from blood, collected in a trial of the OX40 agonist ivuxolimab. The TCR sequence derives from an adult with an advanced solid tumor such as melanoma, head and neck, liver or kidney cancer.

The CDR3 DNA reads TGTGCCAGCAGCATTACGACAGGGAGCTATAGCAATCAGCCCCAGCATTTT. This codes for CASSITTGSYSNQPQHF. The V call is TRBV5-8, the J call TRBJ1-5, with 7 bases lining up with TRBD1. The CDR3 contains 17 residues. Trimming cost V 4 bases and J 0 bases; bases outside gene matches: 10. The germline gives CDR1 SGHTS, CDR2 YDEGEE.